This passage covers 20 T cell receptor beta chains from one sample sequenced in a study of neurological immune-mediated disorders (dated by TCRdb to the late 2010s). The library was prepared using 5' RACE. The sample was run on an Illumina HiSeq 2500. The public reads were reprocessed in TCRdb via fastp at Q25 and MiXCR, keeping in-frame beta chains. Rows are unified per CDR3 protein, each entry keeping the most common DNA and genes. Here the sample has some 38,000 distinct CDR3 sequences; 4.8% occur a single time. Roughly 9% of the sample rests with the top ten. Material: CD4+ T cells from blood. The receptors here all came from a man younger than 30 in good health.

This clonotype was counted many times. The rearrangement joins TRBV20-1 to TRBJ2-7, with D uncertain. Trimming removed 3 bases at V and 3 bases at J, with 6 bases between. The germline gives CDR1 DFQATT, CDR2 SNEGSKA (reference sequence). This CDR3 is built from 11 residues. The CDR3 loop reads CSASRLYEQYF. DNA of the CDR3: TGCAGTGCTAGCCGGCTCTACGAGCAGTACTTC.

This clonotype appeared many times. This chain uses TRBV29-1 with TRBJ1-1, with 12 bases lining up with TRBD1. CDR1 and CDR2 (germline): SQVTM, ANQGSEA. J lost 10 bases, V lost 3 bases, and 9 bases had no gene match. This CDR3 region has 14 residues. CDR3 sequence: CSVDSGTGGERAFF. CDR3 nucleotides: TGCAGCGTTGATTCCGGGACAGGGGGCGAAAGAGCTTTCTTT.

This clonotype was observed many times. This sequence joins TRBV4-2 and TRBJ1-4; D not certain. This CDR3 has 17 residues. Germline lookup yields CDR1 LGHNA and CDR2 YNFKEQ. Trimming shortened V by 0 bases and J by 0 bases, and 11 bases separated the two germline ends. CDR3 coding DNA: TGTGCCAGCAGCCAAGATATGGCCGGATCAACTAATGAAAAACTGTTTTTT. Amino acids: CASSQDMAGSTNEKLFF.

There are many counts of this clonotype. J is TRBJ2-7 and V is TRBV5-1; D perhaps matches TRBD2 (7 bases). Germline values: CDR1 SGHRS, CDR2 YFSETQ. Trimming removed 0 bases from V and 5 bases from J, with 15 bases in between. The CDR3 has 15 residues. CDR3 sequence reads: CASSLEGGVVDEQYF. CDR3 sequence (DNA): TGCGCCAGCAGCTTGGAAGGGGGGGTGGTGGACGAGCAGTACTTC.

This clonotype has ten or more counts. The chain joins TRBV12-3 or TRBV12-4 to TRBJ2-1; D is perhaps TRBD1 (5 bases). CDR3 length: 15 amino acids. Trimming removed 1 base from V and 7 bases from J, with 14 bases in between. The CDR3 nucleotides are TGTGCCAGCAGTTTAGAACCCTCCCAGGGTAATGAGCAGTTCTTC. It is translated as CASSLEPSQGNEQFF.

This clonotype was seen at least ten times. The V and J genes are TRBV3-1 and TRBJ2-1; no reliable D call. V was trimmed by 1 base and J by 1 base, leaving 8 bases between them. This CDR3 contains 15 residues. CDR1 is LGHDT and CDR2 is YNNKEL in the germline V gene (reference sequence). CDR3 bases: TGTGCCAGCAGCCAAGTGTCTGTTTCCTACAATGAGCAGTTCTTC. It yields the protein CASSQVSVSYNEQFF.

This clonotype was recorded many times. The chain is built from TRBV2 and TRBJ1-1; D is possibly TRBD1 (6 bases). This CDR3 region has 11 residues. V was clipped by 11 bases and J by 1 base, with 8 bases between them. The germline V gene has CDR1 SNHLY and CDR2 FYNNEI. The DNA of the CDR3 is TGTGCCGCACAGGGGAACACTGAAGCTTTCTTT. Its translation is CAAQGNTEAFF.

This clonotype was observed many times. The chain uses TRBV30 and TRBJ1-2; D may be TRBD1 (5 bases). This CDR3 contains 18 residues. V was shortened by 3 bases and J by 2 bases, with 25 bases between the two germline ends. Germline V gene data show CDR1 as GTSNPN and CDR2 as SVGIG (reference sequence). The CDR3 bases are TGTGCCTGGAGCCCCCCTGGGGCCAGGGTAACGCTCAACTATGGCTACACCTTC. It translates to CAWSPPGARVTLNYGYTF.

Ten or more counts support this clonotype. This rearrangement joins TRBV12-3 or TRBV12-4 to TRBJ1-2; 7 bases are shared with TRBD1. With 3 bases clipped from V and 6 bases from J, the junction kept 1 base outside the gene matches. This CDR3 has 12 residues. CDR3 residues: CASSLTGNGYTF. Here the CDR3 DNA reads TGTGCCAGCAGTTTGACAGGGAATGGCTACACCTTC.

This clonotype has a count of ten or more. CDR3 region: CASSYRGLNEKLFF. CDR3 sequence (DNA): TGTGCCAGCAGCTACAGGGGGCTTAATGAAAAACTGTTTTTT. V usage is TRBV13 and J usage is TRBJ1-4; 9 bases align to TRBD1. V shed 4 bases and J 4 bases; nucleotides not matched to a gene: 1. The CDR3 is 14 amino acids. From germline, CDR1 is PRHDT and CDR2 FYEKMQ (reference sequence).

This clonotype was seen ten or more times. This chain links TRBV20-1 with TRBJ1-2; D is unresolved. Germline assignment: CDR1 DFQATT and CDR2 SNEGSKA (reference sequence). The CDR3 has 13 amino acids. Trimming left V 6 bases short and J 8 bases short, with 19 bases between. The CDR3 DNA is TGCAGTGCCTCCAATAACGGGTTACGGGGCTACACCTTC. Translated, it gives CSASNNGLRGYTF.

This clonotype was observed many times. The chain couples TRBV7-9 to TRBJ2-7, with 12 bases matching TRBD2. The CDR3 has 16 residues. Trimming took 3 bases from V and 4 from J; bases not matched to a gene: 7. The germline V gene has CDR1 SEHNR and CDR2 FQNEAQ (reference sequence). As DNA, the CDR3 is TGTGCCAGCAGCTTTTCGCTAGCGGGGGGGCATTACGAGCAGTACTTC. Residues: CASSFSLAGGHYEQYF.

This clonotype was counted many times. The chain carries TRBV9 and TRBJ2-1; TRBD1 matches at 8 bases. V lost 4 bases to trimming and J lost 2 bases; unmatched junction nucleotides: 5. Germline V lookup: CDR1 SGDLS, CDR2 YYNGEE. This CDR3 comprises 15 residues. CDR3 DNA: TGTGCCAGCAGCCAGACAGGGGTCCCCTACAATGAGCAGTTCTTC. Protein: CASSQTGVPYNEQFF.

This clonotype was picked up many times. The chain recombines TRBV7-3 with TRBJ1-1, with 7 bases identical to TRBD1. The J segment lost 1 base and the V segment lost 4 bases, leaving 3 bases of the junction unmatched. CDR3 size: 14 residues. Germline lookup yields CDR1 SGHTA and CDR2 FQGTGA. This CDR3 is CASSSQGRNTEAFF. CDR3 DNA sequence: TGTGCCAGCAGCTCACAGGGGCGGAACACTGAAGCTTTCTTT.

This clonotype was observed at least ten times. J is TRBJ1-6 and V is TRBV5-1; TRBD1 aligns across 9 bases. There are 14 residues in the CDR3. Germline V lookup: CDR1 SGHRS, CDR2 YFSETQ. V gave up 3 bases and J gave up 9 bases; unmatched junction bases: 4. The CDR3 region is CASSSTGGGSPLHF. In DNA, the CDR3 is TGCGCCAGCAGCTCGACAGGGGGAGGTTCACCCCTCCACTTT.

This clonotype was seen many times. The CDR3 spells CSARWGGGGESAFF. CDR3 in DNA: TGCAGTGCTAGATGGGGCGGGGGGGGTGAATCGGCTTTCTTT. The chain carries TRBV20-1 and TRBJ1-1; the D gene is possibly TRBD1 (5 bases). V was pared by 2 bases and J by 11 bases, with 21 bases between. The CDR3 is made up of 14 amino acids. The germline CDR1 and CDR2 sequences are DFQATT and SNEGSKA (reference sequence).

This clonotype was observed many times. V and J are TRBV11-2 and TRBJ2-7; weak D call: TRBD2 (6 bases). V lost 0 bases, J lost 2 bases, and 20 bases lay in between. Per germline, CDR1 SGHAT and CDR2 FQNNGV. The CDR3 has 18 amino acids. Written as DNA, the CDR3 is TGTGCCAGCAGCTTAGATCATCGGGGCTGGGGAGGCACCTACGAGCAGTACTTC. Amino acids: CASSLDHRGWGGTYEQYF.

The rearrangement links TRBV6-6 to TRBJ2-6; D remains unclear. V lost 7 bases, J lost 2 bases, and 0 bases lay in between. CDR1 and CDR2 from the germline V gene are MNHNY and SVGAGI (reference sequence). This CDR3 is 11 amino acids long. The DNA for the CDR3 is TGTGCCAGCACTGGGGCCAACGTCCTGACTTTC. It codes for CASTGANVLTF.

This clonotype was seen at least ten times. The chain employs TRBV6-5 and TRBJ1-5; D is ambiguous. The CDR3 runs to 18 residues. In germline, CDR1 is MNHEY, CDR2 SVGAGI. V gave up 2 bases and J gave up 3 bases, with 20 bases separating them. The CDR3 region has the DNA TGTGCCAGCAGTTACAGGGTGCCGGACGCACTCCCCAATCAGCCCCAGCATTTT. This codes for CASSYRVPDALPNQPQHF.

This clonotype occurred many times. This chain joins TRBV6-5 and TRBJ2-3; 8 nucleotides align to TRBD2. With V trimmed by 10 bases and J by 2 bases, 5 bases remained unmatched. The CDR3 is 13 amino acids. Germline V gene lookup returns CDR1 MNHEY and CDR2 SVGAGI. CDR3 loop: CAIRGGPTDTQYF. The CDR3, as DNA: TGTGCCATCCGGGGGGGACCCACAGATACGCAGTATTTT.